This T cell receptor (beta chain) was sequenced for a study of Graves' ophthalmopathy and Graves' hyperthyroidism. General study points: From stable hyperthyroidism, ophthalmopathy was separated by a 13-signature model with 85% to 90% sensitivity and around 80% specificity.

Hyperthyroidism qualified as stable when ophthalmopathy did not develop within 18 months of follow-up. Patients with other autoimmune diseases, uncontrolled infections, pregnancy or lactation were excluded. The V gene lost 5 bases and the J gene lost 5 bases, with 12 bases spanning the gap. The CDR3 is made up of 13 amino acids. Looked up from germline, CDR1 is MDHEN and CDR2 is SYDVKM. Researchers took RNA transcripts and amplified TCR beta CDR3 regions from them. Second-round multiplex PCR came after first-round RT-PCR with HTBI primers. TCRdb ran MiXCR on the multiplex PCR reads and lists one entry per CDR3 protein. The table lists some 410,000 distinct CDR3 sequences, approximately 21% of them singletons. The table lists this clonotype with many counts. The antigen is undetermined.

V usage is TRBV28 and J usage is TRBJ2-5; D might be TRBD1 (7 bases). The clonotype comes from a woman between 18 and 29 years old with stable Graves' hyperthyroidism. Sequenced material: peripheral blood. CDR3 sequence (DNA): TGTGCCAGCAGTCGCGGGACAGCGGAGACCCAGTACTTC. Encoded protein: CASSRGTAETQYF.